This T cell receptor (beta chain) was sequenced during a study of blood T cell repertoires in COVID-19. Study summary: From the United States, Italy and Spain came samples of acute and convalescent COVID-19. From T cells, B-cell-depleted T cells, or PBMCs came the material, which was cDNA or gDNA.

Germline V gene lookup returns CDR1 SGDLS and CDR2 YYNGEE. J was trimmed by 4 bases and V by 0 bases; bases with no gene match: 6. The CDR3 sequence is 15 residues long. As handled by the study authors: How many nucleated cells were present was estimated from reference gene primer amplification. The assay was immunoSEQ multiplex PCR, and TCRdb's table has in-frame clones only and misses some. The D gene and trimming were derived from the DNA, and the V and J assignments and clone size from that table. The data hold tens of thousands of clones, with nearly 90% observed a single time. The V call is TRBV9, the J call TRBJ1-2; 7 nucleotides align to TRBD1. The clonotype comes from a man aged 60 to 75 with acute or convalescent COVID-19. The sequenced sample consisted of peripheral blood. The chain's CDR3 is CASSVEPGQAYGYTF. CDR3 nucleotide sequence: TGTGCCAGCAGCGTAGAGCCCGGACAGGCCTATGGCTACACCTTC.